This passage covers 29 T cell receptor beta chains from one sample sequenced in a study of OX40 agonist ivuxolimab in advanced cancers. Here immunoSEQ multiplex PCR was the method, and the copy in TCRdb shows in-frame clones only, minus some. The repertoire holds about 82,000 clones, with roughly 84% as singletons. The sample here was CD4+ or CD8+ T cells sorted from blood, taken in a trial of the OX40 agonist ivuxolimab. The source of these receptors is an adult with an advanced solid tumor such as melanoma, head and neck, liver or kidney cancer.

This chain joins TRBV9 and TRBJ1-1, with TRBD1 identical over 11 bases. CDR1 is SGDLS, CDR2 YYNGEE, per germline. This CDR3 is built from 16 residues. Trimming at V came to 0 bases and at J to 5 bases, leaving 6 bases not matched to a gene. CDR3 amino acids: CASSVVWTGGQTEAFF. CDR3 nucleotides: TGTGCCAGCAGCGTAGTGTGGACAGGGGGCCAGACTGAAGCTTTCTTT.

This chain joins TRBV9 and TRBJ2-3; D unresolved. The V and J ends lost 2 bases and 2 bases respectively, with 9 bases between them. Germline V CDR1 and CDR2: SGDLS, YYNGEE. This CDR3 is 14 amino acids long. CDR3 DNA sequence: TGTGCCAGCAGCGTGTTACCAGACACAGATACGCAGTATTTT. Translation: CASSVLPDTDTQYF.

As DNA, the CDR3 is TGTGCCAGCAGCCCATACCCGGGGGGGACCTACAATGAGCAGTTCTTC. The encoded protein is CASSPYPGGTYNEQFF. The chain recombines TRBV11-2 with TRBJ2-1, with 8 nucleotides matching TRBD2. V was clipped by 5 bases and J by 2 bases; unmatched bases: 8. From germline, CDR1 is SGHAT and CDR2 FQNNGV. The CDR3 has 16 amino acids. The whole variable domain, filled in from reference TRBV11-2 and TRBJ2-1, reads EAGVAQSPRYKIIEKRQSVAFWCNPISGHATLYWYQQILGQGPKLLIQFQNNGVVDDSQLPKDRFSAERLKGVDSTLKIQPAKLEDSAVYLCASSPYPGGTYNEQFFGPGTRLTVL.

This clone was seen once. The J gene is TRBJ2-5, the V gene TRBV4-1, with TRBD2 matching over 11 bases. V lost 2 bases and J lost 4; bases outside the gene matches: 6. This CDR3 has 16 residues. CDR1 MGHRA and CDR2 YSYEKL come from the germline V gene. Written as DNA, the CDR3 is TGCGCCAGCAGCCAATCCCCTGGACTAGCGGGAGAGACCCAGTACTTC. It translates to CASSQSPGLAGETQYF.

The genes are TRBV5-1 and TRBJ1-4; the match to TRBD1 covers 10 bases. The germline V gene has CDR1 SGHRS and CDR2 YFSETQ. V shed 3 bases and J 6 bases; nucleotides not matched to a gene: 8. The CDR3 is made up of 16 amino acids. Here the CDR3 reads CASSSGTGAGHEKLFF. The CDR3 DNA reads TGCGCCAGCAGCTCTGGGACAGGGGCGGGTCATGAAAAACTGTTTTTT.

The V and J genes are TRBV6-1 and TRBJ1-3; perhaps TRBD1 as D (5 bases). V lost 3 bases and J 4 bases, leaving 16 bases between the germline ends. Germline CDR1 reads MNHNS; CDR2 reads SASEGT. The CDR3 sequence is 16 residues long. This CDR3 reads CASSDRVAGRGNTIYF. The CDR3 region has the DNA TGTGCCAGCAGTGACCGAGTTGCGGGGCGCGGAAACACCATATATTTT.

The chain couples TRBV2 to TRBJ2-3; 10 nucleotides agree with TRBD1. The CDR3 contains 15 residues. Germline V gene data show CDR1 as SNHLY and CDR2 as FYNNEI. The junction had 3 bases not matched to a gene; V was cut back by 0 bases and J by 6 bases. The CDR3 here is CASSEAGTGVDTQYF. CDR3 sequence (DNA): TGTGCCAGCAGTGAAGCGGGGACAGGGGTTGATACGCAGTATTTT.

This clone was seen more than once but under ten times. The chain combines TRBV20-1 with TRBJ2-1, with D hard to call. CDR3 length: 10 amino acids. Germline V gives CDR1 DFQATT, CDR2 SNEGSKA (reference sequence). V dropped 8 bases and J dropped 6 bases, with 8 bases sitting between them. This CDR3 reads CSKGVNEQFF. Here the CDR3 DNA reads TGCAGTAAAGGAGTCAATGAGCAGTTCTTC.

This chain joins TRBV18 and TRBJ1-4; D gene uncertain. The CDR3 runs 16 residues. V dropped 4 bases and J dropped 0 bases, with 12 bases sitting between them. CDR1 is KGHSH, CDR2 LQKENI, per germline. The CDR3 loop reads CASSLLDGSTNEKLFF. DNA of the CDR3: TGTGCCAGCTCACTTCTAGACGGGTCAACTAATGAAAAACTGTTTTTT.

This clone came up a few times. This chain links TRBV5-1 with TRBJ2-3, with 8 bases aligning to TRBD1. V was pared by 3 bases and J by 8 bases, with 5 bases of the junction left unmatched. This CDR3 spans 13 amino acids. The germline CDR1 and CDR2 sequences are SGHRS and YFSETQ. CDR3: CASSSGGEGTQYF. The CDR3 coding sequence is TGCGCCAGCAGCTCAGGGGGCGAAGGTACGCAGTATTTT.

The chain uses TRBV15 and TRBJ2-5, with D possibly TRBD1 on 6 matching bases. Trimming took off 3 bases at V and 5 bases at J, with 16 bases between the two ends. CDR1 is LNHNV and CDR2 is YYDKDF in the germline V gene (reference sequence). The CDR3 runs to 15 residues. In nucleotides, the CDR3 is TGTGCCACCAGCAGGGCTTTACAGGGAGCCGAGACCCAGTACTTC. Its translation: CATSRALQGAETQYF.

V and J are TRBV5-1 and TRBJ2-1; D not certain. The CDR3 sequence is 15 residues long. V shed 2 bases and J shed 0 bases, with 9 bases lying between them. CDR1 SGHRS and CDR2 YFSETQ come from the germline V gene. The CDR3 sequence is CASSFNTGSYNEQFF. Here the CDR3 DNA reads TGCGCCAGCAGCTTTAACACTGGCTCCTACAATGAGCAGTTCTTC.

Here the CDR3 reads CAWSVRGVGYTF. DNA for the CDR3: TGTGCCTGGAGTGTACGTGGGGTGGGCTACACCTTC. The chain combines TRBV30 with TRBJ1-2; no clear D. Trimming left V 0 bases short and J 8 bases short, with 10 bases between. In germline, CDR1 is GTSNPN, CDR2 SVGIG (reference sequence). The CDR3 extends over 12 amino acids.

The J gene is TRBJ1-5, the V gene TRBV6-1, with D unresolved. Trimming took 1 base from V and 0 from J, leaving 13 bases between them. This CDR3 contains 17 residues. Germline V gene lookup returns CDR1 MNHNS and CDR2 SASEGT. CDR3 residues: CASSEVEAGYSNQPQHF. The CDR3 DNA sequence: TGTGCCAGCAGTGAAGTCGAGGCCGGGTATAGCAATCAGCCCCAGCATTTT.

The rearrangement joins TRBV7-9 to TRBJ2-4; 10 nucleotides match TRBD1. Unmatched junction bases numbered 11, after V lost 8 bases and J lost 10 bases. CDR1 and CDR2 from the germline V gene are SEHNR and FQNEAQ (reference sequence). The CDR3 has 14 residues. The CDR3 nucleotides read TGTGCCAGCGGGCCCGGGACAGGGGAAGAAATTCAGTACTTC. Its translation is CASGPGTGEEIQYF.

The chain employs TRBV7-6 and TRBJ2-5; D possibly uses TRBD1 or TRBD2 (5 bases each). From germline, CDR1 is SGHVS and CDR2 FNYEAQ. CDR3 size: 13 residues. Trimming left V 5 bases short and J 1 base short, with 8 bases between. The CDR3 spells CASSPGPQETQYF. CDR3 sequence (DNA): TGTGCCAGCAGCCCGGGACCCCAAGAGACCCAGTACTTC.

This chain joins TRBV20-1 and TRBJ2-5; D gene unclear. Trimming removed 1 base at V and 6 bases at J, with 6 bases between. The CDR3 is 11 amino acids. Germline CDR1 is DFQATT and CDR2 is SNEGSKA (reference sequence). The CDR3 DNA is TGCAGTGCTAGAGGGCCCCAGACCCAGTACTTC. It is translated as CSARGPQTQYF.

The chain carries TRBV7-6 and TRBJ2-5; TRBD2 aligns across 11 bases. Trimming removed 4 bases from V and 1 base from J; junction bases left unmatched: 2. The CDR3 is made up of 15 amino acids. Germline V gene lookup returns CDR1 SGHVS and CDR2 FNYEAQ. CDR3 in amino acids: CASSSGLAVQETQYF. As DNA, the CDR3 is TGTGCCAGCAGCTCGGGACTAGCGGTCCAAGAGACCCAGTACTTC.

V usage is TRBV30 and J usage is TRBJ1-2, with D unclear. Deletions cut 3 bases from V and 7 bases from J, with 12 bases between. Germline V gene lookup returns CDR1 GTSNPN and CDR2 SVGIG (reference sequence). The CDR3 runs 12 residues. The CDR3 is CAWRPLGVGYTF. The DNA for the CDR3 is TGTGCCTGGAGGCCACTTGGGGTTGGCTACACCTTC.

The V gene is TRBV6-6, the J gene TRBJ2-5, with 7 bases lining up with TRBD2. From germline, CDR1 is MNHNY and CDR2 SVGAGI (reference sequence). Germline trimming cut 6 bases from V and 2 bases from J; bases unmatched to any gene: 9. The CDR3 totals 15 residues. The CDR3 here is CASRLQAGRQETQYF. The CDR3 region has the DNA TGTGCCAGCAGGCTACAAGCGGGACGGCAAGAGACCCAGTACTTC.

A few counts support this clone. In DNA, the CDR3 is TGTGCCTGGAGAGGGGACTATGGCTACACCTTC. Translation gives CAWRGDYGYTF. This chain uses TRBV30 with TRBJ1-2; possibly TRBD1 for D (5 bases). The CDR3 is made up of 11 amino acids. The ends were cut back, 3 bases at V and 3 bases at J, with 5 bases in the middle. The germline CDR1 and CDR2 sequences are GTSNPN and SVGIG (reference sequence).

V and J are TRBV7-9 and TRBJ2-3, with unresolved D. V was cut by 3 bases and J by 0 bases, with 4 bases left in between. Germline V lookup: CDR1 SEHNR, CDR2 FQNEAQ (reference sequence). This CDR3 contains 13 residues. The DNA for the CDR3 is TGTGCCAGCAGCTTTGCTAGCACAGATACGCAGTATTTT. It encodes CASSFASTDTQYF.

This chain connects TRBV19 to TRBJ2-4; tentatively, D is TRBD1 (6 bases). The V gene's germline CDR1 is LNHDA and CDR2 SQIVND (reference sequence). The CDR3 spans 16 residues. The germline V and J ends were trimmed by 3 bases and 3 bases, with 15 bases remaining between them. The DNA of the CDR3 is TGTGCCAGTAGTATGGTAGGGGGTAGTGGCAAAAACATTCAGTACTTC. Its protein product is CASSMVGGSGKNIQYF.

Note on this clone: Other DNA sequences in this sample translate to the same CDR3. As DNA, the CDR3 is TGTGCCAGCAGTTCTCCGAGGGATAATTCACCCCTCCACTTT. This sequence encodes CASSSPRDNSPLHF. This rearrangement joins TRBV6-5 to TRBJ1-6; D not certain. Trimming removed 4 bases from V and 5 bases from J, with 9 bases in between. The CDR3 runs to 14 residues. Germline-derived CDR1 and CDR2 are MNHEY and SVGAGI.

This chain connects TRBV19 to TRBJ1-2, with D maybe TRBD1 (6 bases). Germline V gene sequence: CDR1 LNHDA, CDR2 SQIVND (reference sequence). There are 14 residues in the CDR3. Trimming pared 1 base from V and 7 bases from J, leaving 13 bases between. The CDR3 region has the DNA TGTGCCAGTAGTATAGCACAGGGTGTTGGTGGCTACACCTTC. The encoded protein is CASSIAQGVGGYTF.

The chain's CDR3 is CASSSPGTGGKSDTQYF. The CDR3 region has the DNA TGTGCCAGCAGCTCACCTGGGACAGGGGGCAAATCAGATACGCAGTATTTT. The chain uses TRBV7-3 and TRBJ2-3; TRBD1 aligns across 12 bases. Trimming at V came to 4 bases and at J to 4 bases, leaving 9 bases not matched to a gene. Germline V CDR1 and CDR2: SGHTA, FQGTGA. The CDR3 is 17 amino acids. The full variable domain, completed using reference TRBV7-3 and TRBJ2-3, is GAGVSQTPSNKVTEKGKYVELRCDPISGHTALYWYRQSLGQGPEFLIYFQGTGAADDSGLPNDRFFAVRPEGSVSTLKIQRTERGDSAVYLCASSSPGTGGKSDTQYFGPGTRLTVL.

The genes are TRBV6-5 and TRBJ1-1; 10 nucleotides agree with TRBD1. The germline V gene encodes CDR1 MNHEY and CDR2 SVGAGI. V dropped 6 bases and J dropped 4; count of bases not matched to a gene: 2. The CDR3 extends over 13 amino acids. The CDR3 region has the DNA TGTGCCAGCAGCCGGACAGGGGGCACTGAAGCTTTCTTT. Its translation is CASSRTGGTEAFF.

V usage is TRBV7-9 and J usage is TRBJ2-7, with TRBD1 identical over 10 bases. V was pared by 5 bases and J by 2 bases, with 3 bases of the junction left unmatched. CDR1 SEHNR and CDR2 FQNEAQ come from the germline V gene (reference sequence). The CDR3 loop spans 14 amino acids. The CDR3 DNA is TGTGCCAGCAGCCCCGGACAGGGGGCCTACGAGCAGTACTTC. This gives the protein CASSPGQGAYEQYF.

The V gene is TRBV7-9, the J gene TRBJ1-1; D is undetermined. Germline CDR1 reads SEHNR; CDR2 reads FQNEAQ (reference sequence). Trimming left V 7 bases short and J 4 bases short, with 10 bases between. This CDR3 comprises 12 residues. The CDR3: CASTLGSTEAFF. The CDR3 nucleotides are TGTGCCAGCACCCTGGGGTCCACTGAAGCTTTCTTT. Filled out from reference TRBV7-9 and TRBJ1-1, the complete variable domain reads DTGVSQNPRHKITKRGQNVTFRCDPISEHNRLYWYRQTLGQGPEFLTYFQNEAQLEKSRLLSDRFSAERPKGSFSTLEIQRTEQGDSAMYLCASTLGSTEAFFGQGTRLTVV.